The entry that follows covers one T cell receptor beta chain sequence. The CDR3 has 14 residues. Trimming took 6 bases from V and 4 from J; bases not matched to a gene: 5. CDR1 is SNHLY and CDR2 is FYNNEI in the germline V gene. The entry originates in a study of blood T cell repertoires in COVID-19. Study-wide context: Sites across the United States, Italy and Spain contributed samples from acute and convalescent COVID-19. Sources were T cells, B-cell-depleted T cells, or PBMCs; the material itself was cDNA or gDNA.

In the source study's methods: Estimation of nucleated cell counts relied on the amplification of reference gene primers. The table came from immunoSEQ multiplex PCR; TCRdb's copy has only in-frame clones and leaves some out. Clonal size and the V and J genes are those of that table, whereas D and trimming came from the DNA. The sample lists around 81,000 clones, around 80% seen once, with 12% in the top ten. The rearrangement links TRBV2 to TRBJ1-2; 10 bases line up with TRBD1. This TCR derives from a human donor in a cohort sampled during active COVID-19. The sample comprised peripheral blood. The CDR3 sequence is CASRARDRGYGYTF. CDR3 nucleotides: TGTGCCAGCAGGGCCCGGGACAGGGGCTATGGCTACACCTTC.